This T cell receptor beta chain was sequenced for a study of T-cell reconstitution after alpha-beta-depleted transplantation in children. TCRbeta library preparation incorporated unique molecular identifiers. TCRdb analysed the PCR reads with MiXCR anew, one entry per CDR3 protein. Altogether approximately 400,000 distinct CDR3 sequences are present, roughly 10% being singletons, with the ten largest covering 4.5% to 7%. This clonotype was found many times. CDR1 is MNHEY and CDR2 is SVGAGI in the germline V gene. The CDR3 totals 14 residues. The ends were cut back, 3 bases at V and 2 bases at J, with 11 bases in the middle.

The source material was PBMCs from the stem cell graft donor, sampled from the stem cell graft. This chain uses TRBV6-5 with TRBJ2-7; the D is unclear. The origin of this receptor is a human donor who donated a stem cell graft to a child with acute myeloid leukemia. CDR3 coding DNA: TGTGCCAGCAGTTATCTAGACAAAACCTACGAGCAGTACGTC. This encodes CASSYLDKTYEQYV.